This T cell receptor beta chain was captured in a study of Ad26.COV2.S vaccination and SARS-CoV-2 variants. Study-level results: Breadth, reportedly substantial, characterized the spike-specific CD8+ and CD4+ T cell responses after vaccination. Quantification of TCR breadth and depth may have yielded underestimates of total T cell responses.

This CDR3 contains 15 residues. V dropped 8 bases and J dropped 4 bases, with 20 bases sitting between them. CDR1 is SNHLY, CDR2 FYNNEI, per germline. Only in-frame clones appear in the TCRdb table, and some are missing; sequencing was by immunoSEQ multiplex PCR. The table records about 350,000 clones, about 91% of them present only once. This clone was observed a single time. The antigen is unknown. The J gene is TRBJ1-1, the V gene TRBV2; tentative D call: TRBD1 (6 bases). The sample here was peripheral blood, taken after recovery from COVID-19. The clonotype was recovered from a human donor who had recovered from COVID-19. The DNA for the CDR3 is TGTGCCAGCCGGCCGGGTAGGGGGGGATTCACTGAAGCTTTCTTT. As protein: CASRPGRGGFTEAFF.